This TCR beta chain was obtained from a study of blood T cells in healthy people across ages. Study at large: Template switching retrieved approximately one barcoded beta molecule for each two T cells. Study conclusions and caveats: PBMCs that were unsorted prevented a conclusive naive versus antigen-experienced comparison.

Per sample, extraction of total RNA gave at least 5 micrograms in every case. Combining a sample-barcoded 5' primer with a J-beta primer mix, a second PCR ran for roughly 6 to 11 cycles. All cDNA molecules were each tagged by a template-switch adaptor with 12 random nucleotides. One entry per CDR3 protein, called by TCRdb with MiXCR from the 5' RACE reads. The sample has around 650,000 distinct CDR3 sequences; roughly 43% are singletons. This clonotype was detected ten times or more. The antigen is undetermined. Sequences were obtained from blood. The TCR sequence derives from a man older than 75 in good health.

This chain's CDR3 is CASSYYSPRDGTNEKLFF. In nucleotides, the CDR3 is TGCGCCAGCAGCTACTATTCACCCAGGGATGGGACTAATGAAAAACTGTTTTTT. The gene calls are TRBV5-1 and TRBJ1-4; a possible D gene is TRBD1 (5 bases). Germline V gives CDR1 SGHRS, CDR2 YFSETQ. CDR3 size: 18 residues. V lost 3 bases and J 2 bases, leaving 20 bases between the germline ends.